This is a list of T cell receptor beta chains from one sample in a study of Graves' ophthalmopathy and Graves' hyperthyroidism. MiXCR, run by TCRdb on the multiplex PCR reads, gives a single entry per CDR3 protein. This repertoire shows around 590,000 distinct CDR3 sequences, roughly 40% found once; its top ten account for 3.5% to 5%. Material for sequencing was peripheral blood or thyroid tissue (not recorded which). These receptors were collected from an adult man with Graves' hyperthyroidism. Each CDR3 is given with its conserved first and last residue. The D gene is left open where the match is weak. The listing skips clone size in some rows; elsewhere it reads once, few, many or a size class.

>TRBV24-1|TRBJ2-2|TRBD1|.
CASRTGGFTVELFF
TGTGCCAGCCGGACAGGGGGCTTCACCGTGGAGCTGTTTTTT
>TRBV7-9|TRBJ1-6|TRBD1|.
CASRPGQGAFNSPLHF
TGTGCCAGCAGGCCGGGACAGGGGGCGTTTAATTCACCCCTCCACTTT
>TRBV9|TRBJ1-4|.|.
CASSVGVHNEKLFF
TGTGCCAGCAGCGTAGGGGTGCATAATGAAAAACTGTTTTTT
>TRBV5-1|TRBJ2-7|.|.
CASLNYPGEIPYEQYF
TGCGCCAGCCTGAACTACCCGGGGGAAATTCCTTACGAGCAGTACTTC
>TRBV9|TRBJ2-3|.|.
CASSNGDTSTDTQYF
TGTGCCAGCAGCAATGGGGACACCAGCACAGATACGCAGTATTTT
>TRBV19|TRBJ1-5|.|.
CASRPRGEQPQHF
TGTGCCAGTAGACCTCGAGGTGAGCAGCCCCAGCATTTT
>TRBV28|TRBJ2-7|.|.
CASRKFGGNYEQYF
TGTGCCAGCAGGAAGTTTGGAGGGAACTACGAGCAGTACTTC
>TRBV13|TRBJ2-7|TRBD2|few
CASSPQGGASYEQYF
TGTGCCAGCAGCCCTCAGGGAGGGGCCTCCTACGAGCAGTACTTC
>TRBV4-2|TRBJ1-4|.|.
CASSLGSLNEKLFF
TGTGCCAGCAGCTTGGGAAGTCTTAATGAAAAACTGTTTTTT
>TRBV5-4|TRBJ2-7|TRBD1|.
CASSSRDRVTSYEQYF
TGTGCCAGCAGTTCCCGGGACAGAGTTACGAGCTACGAGCAGTACTTC
>TRBV29-1|TRBJ2-7|.|many
CSVSDRPNSYEQYF
TGCAGCGTATCTGACAGGCCTAATTCCTACGAGCAGTACTTC
>TRBV5-1|TRBJ2-7|TRBD1|.
CASSLEAPDRGEQYF
TGCGCCAGCAGCTTGGAGGCTCCGGACAGGGGCGAGCAGTACTTC
>TRBV5-1|TRBJ2-5|.|.
CASSLTFGTQYF
TGCGCCAGCAGCTTGACATTCGGGACCCAGTACTTC
>TRBV4-1|TRBJ1-6|.|many
CASSQVKGSPLHF
TGCGCCAGCAGCCAAGTGAAGGGTTCACCCCTCCACTTT
>TRBV7-9|TRBJ2-2|.|.
CASRGPGVTDMYTGELFF
TGTGCCAGCAGGGGTCCGGGAGTCACGGACATGTACACCGGGGAGCTGTTTTTT
>TRBV28|TRBJ1-5|.|.
CASRRDNQPQHF
TGTGCCAGCAGAAGGGACAATCAGCCCCAGCATTTT
>TRBV11-3|TRBJ2-7|.|few
CARRGFASLEGDYEQYF
TGTGCCAGGAGGGGGTTCGCGTCGTTAGAAGGGGACTACGAGCAGTACTTC
>TRBV20-1|TRBJ2-7|.|many
CSAVTGQGAGVYEQYF
TGCAGTGCTGTTACGGGACAGGGAGCGGGGGTTTACGAGCAGTACTTC
>TRBV7-9|TRBJ2-7|.|many
CASSSVGIQGGEQYF
TGTGCCAGCAGCTCAGTGGGTATACAGGGTGGGGAGCAGTACTTC
>TRBV19|TRBJ2-5|.|.
CASSILIGTGGGETQYF
TGTGCCAGTAGTATACTCATCGGGACCGGCGGTGGAGAGACCCAGTACTTC
>TRBV6-5|TRBJ2-7|TRBD2|many
CASSYSAAGGYEQYF
TGTGCCAGCAGTTACTCGGCAGCGGGAGGGTACGAGCAGTACTTC
>TRBV24-1|TRBJ2-1|.|.
CATSDSRASPYEQFF
TGTGCCACCAGTGATTCCCGGGCCTCCCCCTATGAGCAGTTCTTC
>TRBV2|TRBJ2-5|TRBD1|many
CASHGTANQETQYF
TGTGCCAGCCATGGGACAGCCAACCAAGAGACCCAGTACTTC
>TRBV5-6|TRBJ2-5|.|many
CASSLDRYQETQYF
TGTGCCAGCAGCTTGGACAGGTACCAAGAGACCCAGTACTTC
>TRBV6-1|TRBJ1-5|.|.
CTNRGEGSNQPQHF
TGTACAAATAGGGGGGAAGGGAGCAATCAGCCCCAGCATTTT
>TRBV7-2|TRBJ1-2|.|many
CASSLGPAENYGYTF
TGTGCCAGCAGCCTGGGTCCCGCCGAGAACTATGGCTACACCTTC
>TRBV7-4|TRBJ2-7|.|many
CARGPNYEQYF
TGTGCCAGGGGCCCCAACTACGAGCAGTACTTC
>TRBV7-2|TRBJ1-5|.|many
CASSLEYGSNQPQHF
TGTGCCAGCAGCTTAGAGTACGGGAGCAATCAGCCCCAGCATTTT
>TRBV27|TRBJ1-2|.|many
CASSLTPGYGYTF
TGTGCCAGCAGTTTAACCCCAGGGTATGGCTACACCTTC
>TRBV25-1|TRBJ2-5|.|.
CASGEFGGRGETQYF
TGTGCCAGCGGTGAATTCGGGGGGCGGGGAGAGACCCAGTACTTC
>TRBV20-1|TRBJ2-1|.|.
CSARPGHHEQFF
TGCAGTGCTAGACCCGGGCACCATGAGCAGTTCTTC
>TRBV20-1|TRBJ2-7|TRBD1|few
CSALDGQGSYEQYF
TGCAGTGCCTTAGATGGACAGGGAAGCTACGAGCAGTACTTC
>TRBV6-5|TRBJ2-7|TRBD2|.
CASSYWPSGDPTYEQYF
TGTGCCAGCAGTTACTGGCCTAGCGGGGACCCGACCTACGAGCAGTACTTC
>TRBV15|TRBJ2-2|.|many
CATSREVSANTGELFF
TGTGCCACCAGCAGAGAAGTCAGCGCGAACACCGGGGAGCTGTTTTTT
>TRBV7-2|TRBJ2-1|TRBD1|.
CASASETGFNEQFF
TGTGCCAGCGCCTCCGAGACAGGGTTCAATGAGCAGTTCTTC
>TRBV9|TRBJ1-1|TRBD1|.
CASSMGQGSVTEAFF
TGCGCCAGCAGCATGGGACAGGGGTCGGTAACTGAAGCTTTCTTT
>TRBV2|TRBJ1-1|.|few
CASGAGRNTEAFF
TGTGCCAGCGGTGCAGGGCGGAACACTGAAGCTTTCTTT